Detailed here is one T cell receptor beta chain. Enrolment of Seattle patients took place during active infection, and they were followed longitudinally. CDR1 and CDR2 (germline): SNHLY, FYNNEI. This CDR3 has 15 residues. J gave up 3 bases and V 4 bases, and 4 bases lay outside the gene matches. In the authors' methods: How many nucleated cells were present was estimated from reference gene primer amplification. The table came from immunoSEQ multiplex PCR; TCRdb's copy has only in-frame clones and leaves some out. V and J calls and clone size are those listed in that table; D and trimming were worked out from the DNA. The sample shows 250,000 to 300,000 clones, around nine tenths of them seen only once. This sample is drawn from a study of blood T cell repertoires in COVID-19. In the study overall: The samples span acute and convalescent COVID-19 from the United States, Italy and Spain. PBMCs, B-cell-depleted T cells, or T cells provided the cDNA or gDNA that made up the material.

The clonotype was recovered from a woman aged 25 to 39 with COVID-19, enrolled during active disease. The specimen sequenced was peripheral blood. V is TRBV2 and J is TRBJ2-3, with 10 bases matching TRBD2. This CDR3 reads CASSVTSGVTDTQYF. The CDR3 region has the DNA TGTGCCAGCAGTGTCACTAGCGGGGTTACAGATACGCAGTATTTT.